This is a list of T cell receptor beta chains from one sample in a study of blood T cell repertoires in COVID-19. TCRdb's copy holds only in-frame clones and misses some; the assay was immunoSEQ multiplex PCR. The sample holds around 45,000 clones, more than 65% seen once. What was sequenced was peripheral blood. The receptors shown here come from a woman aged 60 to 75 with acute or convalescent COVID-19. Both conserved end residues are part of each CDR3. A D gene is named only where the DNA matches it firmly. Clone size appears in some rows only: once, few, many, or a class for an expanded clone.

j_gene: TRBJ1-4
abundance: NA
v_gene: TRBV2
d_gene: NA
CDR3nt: TGTGCCAGCAAACAGAGCGGGACCTTTGATGAAAAACTGTTTTTT
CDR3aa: CASKQSGTFDEKLFF

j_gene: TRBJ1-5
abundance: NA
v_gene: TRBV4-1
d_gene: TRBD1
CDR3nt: TGCGCCAGCAGCAAAGGACAGGGGTCGAACCTAAATCAGCCCCAGCATTTT
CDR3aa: CASSKGQGSNLNQPQHF

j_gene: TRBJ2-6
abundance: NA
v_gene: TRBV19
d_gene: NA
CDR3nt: TGTGGAACGAGGGCAGGGGGGTTTTCTGGGGCCAACGTCCTGACTTTC
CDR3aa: CGTRAGGFSGANVLTF

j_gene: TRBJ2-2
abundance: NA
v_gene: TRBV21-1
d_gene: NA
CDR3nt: TGTGCCAGCAGCAAAGAAAAGGGGGATACCGGGGAGCTGTTTTTT
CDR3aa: CASSKEKGDTGELFF

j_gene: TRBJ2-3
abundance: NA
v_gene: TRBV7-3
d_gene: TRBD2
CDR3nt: TGTGCCAGCGGGGGGGGCACAGATACGCAGTATTTT
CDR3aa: CASGGGTDTQYF

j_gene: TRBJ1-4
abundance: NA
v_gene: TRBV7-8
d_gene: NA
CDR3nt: TGTGCCAGCAGCCCGCGGCTACAGGTTTCTGCAACTAATGAAAAACTGTTTTTT
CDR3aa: CASSPRLQVSATNEKLFF

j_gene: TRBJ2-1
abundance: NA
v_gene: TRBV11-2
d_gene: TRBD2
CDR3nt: TGTGCCAGCAGCTCACCACAAAGCTGGGGGGGTGAGCAGTTCTTC
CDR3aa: CASSSPQSWGGEQFF

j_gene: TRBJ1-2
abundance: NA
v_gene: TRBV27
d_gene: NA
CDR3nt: TGTGCCAGCAGTTGGCGGGGGGGGGAAGGATCGGAGGGCTACACCTTC
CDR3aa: CASSWRGGEGSEGYTF

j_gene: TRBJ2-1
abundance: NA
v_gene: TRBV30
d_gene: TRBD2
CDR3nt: TGTGCCTGGAGTGTATCCCGACTAGCGGGGTTCAATGAGCAGTTCTTC
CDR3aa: CAWSVSRLAGFNEQFF

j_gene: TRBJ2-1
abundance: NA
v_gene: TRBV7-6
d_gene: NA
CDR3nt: TGTGCCAGCAGCGCTGGACTCCTCGGGGATGAGCAGTTCTTC
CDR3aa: CASSAGLLGDEQFF

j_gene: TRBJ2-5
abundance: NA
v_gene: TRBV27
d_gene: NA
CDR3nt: TGTGCCAGCAGTCTGGTTGGGGGGGGCGAGACCCAGTACTTC
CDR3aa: CASSLVGGGETQYF

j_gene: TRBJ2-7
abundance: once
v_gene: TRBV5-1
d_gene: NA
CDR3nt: TGCGCCAGCAGCTTCGAAGCGGAGGGCTACGAGCAGTACTTC
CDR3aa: CASSFEAEGYEQYF

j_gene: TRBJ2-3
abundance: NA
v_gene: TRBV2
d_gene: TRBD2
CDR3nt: TGTGCCAGCAGCCCTAGCGGGGGGGCGGATACAGATACGCAGTATTTT
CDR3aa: CASSPSGGADTDTQYF

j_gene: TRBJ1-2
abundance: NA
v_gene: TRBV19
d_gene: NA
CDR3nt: TGTGCCAGTATTTCTGCCTGGACAGCCTCTAACTATGGCTACACCTTC
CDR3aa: CASISAWTASNYGYTF

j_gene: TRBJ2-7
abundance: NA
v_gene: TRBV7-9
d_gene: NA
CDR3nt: TGTGCCAGCAGCTCAGGACTATACCCCTACGAGCAGTACTTC
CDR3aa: CASSSGLYPYEQYF

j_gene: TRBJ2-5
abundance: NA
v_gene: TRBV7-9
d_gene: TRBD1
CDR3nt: TGTGCCAGCAGCTGGTGGACAGGGGGCTTTTTTGAGACCCAGTACTTC
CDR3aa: CASSWWTGGFFETQYF

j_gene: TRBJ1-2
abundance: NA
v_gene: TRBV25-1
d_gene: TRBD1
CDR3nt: TGTGCCAGCCGCCCCAGGGGGCAGAACTATGGCTACACCTTC
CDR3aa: CASRPRGQNYGYTF

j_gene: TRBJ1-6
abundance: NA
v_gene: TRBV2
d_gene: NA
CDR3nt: TGTGCCACACCGGGACAAGGATATAATTCACCCCTCCACTTT
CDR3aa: CATPGQGYNSPLHF

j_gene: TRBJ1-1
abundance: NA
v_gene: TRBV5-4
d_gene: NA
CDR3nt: TGTGCCAGCAGCCTTTCAGGGGATTGGAGCACTGAAGCTTTCTTT
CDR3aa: CASSLSGDWSTEAFF

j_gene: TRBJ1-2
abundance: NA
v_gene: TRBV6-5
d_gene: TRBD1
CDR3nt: TGTGCCAGCAGTTTGACAGGGAACTATGGCTACACCTTC
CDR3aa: CASSLTGNYGYTF

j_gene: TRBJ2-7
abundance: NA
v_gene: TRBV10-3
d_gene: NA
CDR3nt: TGTGCCATCAGTGAGACGGCGGTCCACGAGCAGTACTTC
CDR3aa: CAISETAVHEQYF

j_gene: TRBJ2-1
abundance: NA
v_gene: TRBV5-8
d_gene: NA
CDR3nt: TGTGCCAGCAGCTTGAGGGGATTGGTGCAGTTCTTC
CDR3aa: CASSLRGLVQFF

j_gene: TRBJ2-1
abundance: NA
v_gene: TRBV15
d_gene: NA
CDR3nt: TGTGCCACCAGCGGTATGACGGGGAACAATGAGCAGTTCTTC
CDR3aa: CATSGMTGNNEQFF

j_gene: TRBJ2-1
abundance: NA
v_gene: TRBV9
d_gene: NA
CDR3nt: TGTGCCAGCAGCGCCTCCGGGGCAGGGGGGAATGAGCAGTTCTTC
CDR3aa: CASSASGAGGNEQFF

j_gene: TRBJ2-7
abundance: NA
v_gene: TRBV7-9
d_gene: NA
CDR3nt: TGTGCCAGCAGCGATGGAAGGGGGAACTACGAGCAGTACTTC
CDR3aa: CASSDGRGNYEQYF

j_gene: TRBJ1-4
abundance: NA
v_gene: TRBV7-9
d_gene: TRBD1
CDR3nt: TGTGCCAGCAGCGATTTAACCGGGACAGCGAATGAAAAACTGTTTTTT
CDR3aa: CASSDLTGTANEKLFF

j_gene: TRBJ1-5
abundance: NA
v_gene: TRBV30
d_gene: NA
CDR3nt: TGTGCCTGGTCAACGGGCGGGAGCAATCAGCCCCAGCATTTT
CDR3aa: CAWSTGGSNQPQHF

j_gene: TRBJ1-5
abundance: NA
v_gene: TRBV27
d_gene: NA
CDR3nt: TGTGCCAGCAGTTTAGGAGGGGCAGGCAATCAGCCCCAGCATTTT
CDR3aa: CASSLGGAGNQPQHF

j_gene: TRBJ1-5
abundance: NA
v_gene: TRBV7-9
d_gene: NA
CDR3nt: TGTGCCAGCAGCTCGGTTAGCAATCAGCCCCAGCATTTT
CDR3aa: CASSSVSNQPQHF

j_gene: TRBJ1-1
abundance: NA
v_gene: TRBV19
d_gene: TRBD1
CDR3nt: TGTGCCAGTAGTATTTCGGGACAGGGGGCTGAAGCTTTCTTT
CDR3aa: CASSISGQGAEAFF

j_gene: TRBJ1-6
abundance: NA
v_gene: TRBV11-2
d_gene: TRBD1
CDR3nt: TGTGCCAGCAGCCTCACGACAGGGCTTAATTCACCCCTCCACTTT
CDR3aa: CASSLTTGLNSPLHF

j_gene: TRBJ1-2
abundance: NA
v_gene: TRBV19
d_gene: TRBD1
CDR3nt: TGTGCCAGTAGTTTCCAGGGGGCAGGCTATGGCTACACCTTC
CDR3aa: CASSFQGAGYGYTF

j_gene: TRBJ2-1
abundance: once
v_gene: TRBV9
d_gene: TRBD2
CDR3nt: TGTGCCAGCAGCGTTAGCGGGGGGATCAATGAGCAGTTCTTC
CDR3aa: CASSVSGGINEQFF

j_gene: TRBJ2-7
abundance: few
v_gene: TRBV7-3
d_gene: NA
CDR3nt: TGTGCCAGCAGCTTAAATGCCGGGGGTTCCGAGCAGTACTTC
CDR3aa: CASSLNAGGSEQYF

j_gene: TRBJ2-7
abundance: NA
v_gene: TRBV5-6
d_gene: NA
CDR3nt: TGTGCCAGCAGCTTTGGGGGGTATCCCGAGCAGTACTTC
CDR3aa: CASSFGGYPEQYF

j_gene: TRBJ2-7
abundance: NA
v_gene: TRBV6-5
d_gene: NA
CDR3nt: TGTGCCACCCGAACACAGAGCTCCTACGAGCAGTACTTC
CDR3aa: CATRTQSSYEQYF

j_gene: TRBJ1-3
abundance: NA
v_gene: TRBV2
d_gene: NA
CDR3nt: TGTGCCAGCAGTGAAAGAGGACAACAATTCTCTGGAAACACCATATATTTT
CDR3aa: CASSERGQQFSGNTIYF

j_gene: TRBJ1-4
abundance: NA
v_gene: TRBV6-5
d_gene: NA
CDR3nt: TGTGCCACCTCTGGGCAGTCTAATGAAAAACTGTTTTTT
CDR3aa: CATSGQSNEKLFF

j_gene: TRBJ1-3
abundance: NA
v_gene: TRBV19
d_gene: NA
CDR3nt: TGTGCCACCCAAATGGACAGCTCTGGAAACACCATATATTTT
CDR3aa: CATQMDSSGNTIYF

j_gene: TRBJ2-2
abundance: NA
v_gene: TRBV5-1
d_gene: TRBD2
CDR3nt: TGCGCCAGCAGCCCGGGACTAGCGCGGAACACCGGGGAGCTGTTTTTT
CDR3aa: CASSPGLARNTGELFF

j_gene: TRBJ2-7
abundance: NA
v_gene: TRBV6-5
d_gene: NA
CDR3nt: TGTGCCAGCAGTACACCGAGGACCGGGATCTACGAGCAGTACTTC
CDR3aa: CASSTPRTGIYEQYF

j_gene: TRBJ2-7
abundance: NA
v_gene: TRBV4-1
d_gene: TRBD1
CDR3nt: TGCGCCAGCAGCCAATCTTCCACTCCGGGACAGGGTAACGAGCAGTACTTC
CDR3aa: CASSQSSTPGQGNEQYF

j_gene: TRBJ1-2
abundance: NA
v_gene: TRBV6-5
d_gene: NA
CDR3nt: TGTGCCAGCAGTAGCAGGGCTCTTGATGGCTACACCTTC
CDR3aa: CASSSRALDGYTF

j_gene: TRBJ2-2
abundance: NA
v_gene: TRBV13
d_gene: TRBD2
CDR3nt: TGTGCCAGCAGCGACGGACTAGCGGGGTCGAACACCGGGGAGCTGTTTTTT
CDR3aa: CASSDGLAGSNTGELFF

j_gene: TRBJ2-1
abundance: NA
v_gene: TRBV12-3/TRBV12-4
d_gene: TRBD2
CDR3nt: TGTGCCAGCAGTCCGCGGGGAGGGTCTGAGCAGTTCTTC
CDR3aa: CASSPRGGSEQFF